Given below is one TCR beta chain in context. The target antigen is unknown. Genomic DNA was employed as the template in profiling TCR beta VDJ and CDR3. TCRdb reprocessed the reads via MiXCR and lists one record per CDR3 protein. The table includes more than 250,000 distinct CDR3 sequences, roughly half detected once. Germline V gene sequence: CDR1 SGHDT, CDR2 YYEEEE. V trimming: 2 bases; J trimming: 7 bases; junction bases outside the gene matches: 13. The CDR3 sequence is 16 residues long. The record originates from a study of CD8+CD57+ T cells in acquired aplastic anemia. Study details: DNA per sorted CD4+ or CD8+ sample ranged roughly 0.17 to 27.4 ug, averaging roughly 3.5 ug. Overall study findings and caveats: Overlapping CD8+ CDR3 repertoires of patients and controls contained roughly 27 shared sequences. Statistical testing detected no significant gap in CD8+ Simpson's diversity between patients and controls.

The gene calls are TRBV5-6 and TRBJ2-7, with 9 bases lining up with TRBD2. The specimen sequenced was sorted CD4+, CD8+, or CD8+CD57+ T cells (not recorded which) from PBMCs. The receptor was derived from a human donor with severe aplastic anemia or a healthy control (not recorded which). The CDR3 protein is CASSFLSGSRSGEQYF. DNA for the CDR3: TGTGCCAGCAGCTTCCTTAGCGGGAGTCGTTCGGGGGAGCAGTACTTC.